This T cell receptor beta chain derives from a study of T-cell reconstitution after alpha-beta-depleted transplantation in children. This clonotype was counted many times. The junction had 6 bases not matched to a gene; V was cut back by 0 bases and J by 5 bases. Germline loops: CDR1 SGHRS, CDR2 YFSETQ. The CDR3 runs to 16 residues. It was with unique molecular identifiers that the TCRbeta library was prepared. MiXCR, applied by TCRdb to the PCR reads, yields one record per CDR3 protein. In the table there are about 870,000 distinct CDR3 sequences, roughly 15% of which are singletons. The source was PBMCs, mostly from graft donor cells, collected 360 days after TCRalphabeta/CD19-depleted stem cell transplant. The receptor's source is a male patient younger than 18 who had a stem cell transplant for acute lymphoblastic leukemia, so the T cells may come from the graft donor. This chain connects TRBV5-1 to TRBJ2-2; the match to TRBD2 covers 8 bases. CDR3 in DNA: TGCGCCAGCAGCTTGGGGATAGCGGGAACGACCGGGGAGCTGTTTTTT. It translates to CASSLGIAGTTGELFF. The entire variable domain, with the rest obtained from reference TRBV5-1 and TRBJ2-2, is as follows: KAGVTQTPRYLIKTRGQQVTLSCSPISGHRSVSWYQQTPGQGLQFLFEYFSETQRNKGNFPGRFSGRQFSNSRSEMNVSTLELGDSALYLCASSLGIAGTTGELFFGEGSRLTVL.